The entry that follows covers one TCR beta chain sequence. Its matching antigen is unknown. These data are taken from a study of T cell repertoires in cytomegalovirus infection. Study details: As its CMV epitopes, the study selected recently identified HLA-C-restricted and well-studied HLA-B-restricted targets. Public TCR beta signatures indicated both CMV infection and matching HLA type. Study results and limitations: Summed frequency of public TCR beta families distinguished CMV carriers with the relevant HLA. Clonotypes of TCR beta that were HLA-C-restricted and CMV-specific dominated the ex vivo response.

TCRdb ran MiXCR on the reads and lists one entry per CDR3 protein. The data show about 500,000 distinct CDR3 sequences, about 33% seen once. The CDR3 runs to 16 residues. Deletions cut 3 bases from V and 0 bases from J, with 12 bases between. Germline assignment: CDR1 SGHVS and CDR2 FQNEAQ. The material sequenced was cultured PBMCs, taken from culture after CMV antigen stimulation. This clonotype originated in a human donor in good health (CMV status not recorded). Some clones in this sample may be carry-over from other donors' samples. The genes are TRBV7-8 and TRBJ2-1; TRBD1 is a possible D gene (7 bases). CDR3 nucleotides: TGTGCCAGCAGCTTCGGAGGGGACAGCTCCTACAATGAGCAGTTCTTC. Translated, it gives CASSFGGDSSYNEQFF.